Each of the 20 T cell receptor beta chains below was sequenced from the same sample in a study of T cells after yellow fever vaccination. A single record per CDR3 protein comes from TCRdb applying MiXCR to the 5' RACE reads. This table has over 100,000 distinct CDR3 sequences, 8% to 9.5% appearing once. The sequencing here drew on CD8+ T cells sorted from PBMCs, taken 45 days after the yellow fever booster vaccination. Every receptor here comes from a man younger than 40 who received the YFV17D yellow fever vaccine.

This clonotype was detected a few times. The chain has TRBV29-1 and TRBJ2-1; TRBD2 matches at 10 bases. The CDR3 has 16 amino acids. The ends lost 0 bases at V and 7 bases at J; junction bases unmatched: 9. Looked up from germline, CDR1 is SQVTM and CDR2 is ANQGSEA. The CDR3 nucleotides read TGCAGCGTTGAAGACGGGCTAGCGGGAGTAAGGAATGAGCAGTTCTTC. It encodes CSVEDGLAGVRNEQFF.

This clonotype was detected many times. This chain links TRBV20-1 with TRBJ2-2; the D gene is possibly TRBD1 (6 bases). The germline V gene encodes CDR1 DFQATT and CDR2 SNEGSKA (reference sequence). CDR3 length: 16 residues. The V and J ends lost 2 bases and 7 bases respectively, with 20 bases between them. Written as DNA, the CDR3 is TGCAGTGCTAGACTCGACAGGTGGAGTCTTGGCGGGGAGCTGTTTTTT. Translating it yields CSARLDRWSLGGELFF.

This sequence joins TRBV7-8 and TRBJ2-7, with 8 positions matching TRBD2. In germline, CDR1 is SGHVS, CDR2 FQNEAQ. V shed 5 bases and J 4 bases; nucleotides not matched to a gene: 10. This CDR3 contains 15 residues. Written as DNA, the CDR3 is TGTGCCAGCAGCCCAGGGGCGGGAGGCGGGTACGAGCAGTACTTC. Translation gives CASSPGAGGGYEQYF.

The sample holds many counts of this clonotype. This chain joins TRBV4-3 and TRBJ2-3; no definite D call. The CDR3 totals 16 residues. V lost 4 bases to trimming and J lost 2 bases, with 16 bases between them. Germline V gene lookup returns CDR1 LGHNA and CDR2 YSLEER. The CDR3 loop reads CASSRRRVGSTDTQYF. The CDR3 DNA reads TGCGCCAGCAGCCGAAGAAGGGTTGGGTCCACAGATACGCAGTATTTT.

This clonotype was detected only a few times. J is TRBJ2-7 and V is TRBV4-3; the D gene is possibly TRBD2 (5 bases). Germline assignment: CDR1 LGHNA and CDR2 YSLEER. The CDR3 spans 14 residues. Deletions cut 0 bases from V and 3 bases from J, with 9 bases between. The CDR3 is CASSQESAGYEQYF. CDR3 nucleotides: TGCGCCAGCAGCCAAGAGTCGGCGGGCTACGAGCAGTACTTC.

This clonotype occurred a few times. The chain employs TRBV7-8 and TRBJ1-1; TRBD1 agrees at 8 bases. The CDR3 covers 15 residues. The germline CDR1 and CDR2 sequences are SGHVS and FQNEAQ. The V segment lost 1 base and the J segment 7 bases; nucleotides outside the gene matches: 8. CDR3 coding DNA: TGTGCCAGCAGCTTAGGGCTACAGGGGGAGTTTGAAGCTTTCTTT. Its translation is CASSLGLQGEFEAFF.

There are many counts of this clonotype. V and J are TRBV20-1 and TRBJ2-3; the D is unclear. Germline V gene lookup returns CDR1 DFQATT and CDR2 SNEGSKA (reference sequence). V gave up 2 bases and J gave up 5 bases, with 5 bases separating them. CDR3 size: 11 residues. The CDR3 protein is CSARPGDTQYF. The CDR3 region has the DNA TGCAGTGCTAGACCAGGAGATACGCAGTATTTT.

This clonotype was counted only a few times. The chain combines TRBV27 with TRBJ1-6, with D uncertain. The V gene's germline CDR1 is MNHEY and CDR2 SMNVEV (reference sequence). V gave up 3 bases and J gave up 6 bases, with 12 bases separating them. CDR3 length: 15 amino acids. The CDR3 spells CASSLVQIPNSPLHF. The CDR3 DNA is TGTGCCAGCAGTTTGGTGCAGATTCCTAATTCACCCCTCCACTTT.

As for this clonotype: Possible read error: a much larger clone is one base away. The chain links TRBV4-1 to TRBJ2-1, with 11 bases lining up with TRBD2. The CDR3 spans 15 residues. Germline V CDR1 and CDR2: MGHRA, YSYEKL. The CDR3 spells CASNQVSSGRSEQFF. The DNA of the CDR3 is TGCGCCAGCAACCAAGTCTCTAGCGGGAGGAGTGAGCAGTTCTTC.

This clonotype has more than one count but fewer than ten. V gene TRBV12-3 or TRBV12-4 combines with J gene TRBJ1-5; no clear D gene. The V gene lost 7 bases and the J gene lost 4 bases, with 8 bases spanning the gap. There are 12 residues in the CDR3. The CDR3 DNA sequence: TGTGCCAGCACCTTAACAAATCAGCCCCAGCATTTT. This translates into CASTLTNQPQHF.

This clonotype was recorded at least ten times. The chain has TRBV29-1 and TRBJ1-1; D not resolved. The CDR3 length is 13 residues. V lost 3 bases, J lost 0 bases, and 8 bases lay in between. Looked up from germline, CDR1 is SQVTM and CDR2 is ANQGSEA. The CDR3: CSVEKAMNTEAFF. As DNA, the CDR3 is TGCAGCGTTGAGAAGGCCATGAACACTGAAGCTTTCTTT.

The sample holds many counts of this clonotype. The chain has TRBV20-1 and TRBJ2-7; D gene unclear. V lost 2 bases, J lost 6 bases, and 14 bases lay in between. This CDR3 has 13 residues. Germline loops: CDR1 DFQATT, CDR2 SNEGSKA (reference sequence). The CDR3 protein is CSARRLEESEQYF. In DNA, the CDR3 is TGCAGTGCTAGACGGCTAGAGGAAAGCGAGCAGTACTTC.

The table lists this clonotype with many counts. The J gene is TRBJ2-1, the V gene TRBV20-1; TRBD2 matches at 14 bases. This CDR3 is 14 amino acids long. In germline, CDR1 is DFQATT, CDR2 SNEGSKA (reference sequence). With 6 bases clipped from V and 8 bases from J, the junction kept 6 bases outside the gene matches. In DNA, the CDR3 is TGCAGTGCCCCCCGACTAGCGGGAGGGCATGAGCAGTTCTTC. Translation gives CSAPRLAGGHEQFF.

This clonotype was seen many times. CDR3 amino acids: CASSHLSGRTDTQYF. DNA of the CDR3: TGCGCCAGCAGCCACCTTTCCGGGAGAACAGATACGCAGTATTTT. The genes are TRBV4-1 and TRBJ2-3; D is perhaps TRBD2 (6 bases). The CDR3 loop spans 15 amino acids. The V and J ends lost 3 bases and 3 bases respectively, with 13 bases between them. Germline-derived CDR1 and CDR2 are MGHRA and YSYEKL.

Ten or more counts support this clonotype. The V and J genes are TRBV27 and TRBJ2-1, with D perhaps being TRBD1 or TRBD2 (5 bases each). Germline CDR1 reads MNHEY; CDR2 reads SMNVEV (reference sequence). Trimming removed 6 bases at V and 0 bases at J, with 9 bases between. This CDR3 has 14 residues. CDR3 DNA: TGTGCCAGCAGGGCCGGGACCTCCTACAATGAGCAGTTCTTC. This sequence encodes CASRAGTSYNEQFF.

A few counts support this clonotype. The chain employs TRBV23-1 and TRBJ1-6; D is unresolved. TRBV23-1 is marked as an open reading frame, function uncertain. Trimming removed 3 bases at V and 7 bases at J, with 4 bases between. This CDR3 contains 12 residues. The CDR3 DNA reads TGCGCCAGCAGTCATCCCAATTCACCCCTCCACTTT. It encodes CASSHPNSPLHF.

This clonotype came up many times. The V call is TRBV6-5, the J call TRBJ2-7, with a weak D call TRBD1 (5 bases). V lost 6 bases and J 4 bases, leaving 16 bases between the germline ends. Germline V CDR1 and CDR2: MNHEY, SVGAGI. The CDR3 loop spans 14 amino acids. The CDR3 is CASRPAAGLYEQYF. For the CDR3, the DNA is TGTGCCAGCAGGCCAGCCGCAGGGTTGTACGAGCAGTACTTC.

As for this clonotype: This may stem from a read error, because a much larger clone lies one nucleotide away. The rearrangement uses TRBV20-1 and TRBJ2-1; 10 positions agree with TRBD2. Unmatched junction bases numbered 10, after V lost 7 bases and J lost 1 base. Germline lookup yields CDR1 DFQATT and CDR2 SNEGSKA (reference sequence). The CDR3 is 16 residues long. The CDR3 is CSVLGTSAVSYNEQFF. The DNA for the CDR3 is TGCAGTGTCCTAGGGACTAGCGCAGTTTCCTACAATGAGCAGTTCTTC.

DNA for the CDR3: TGCAGTGCCACGCCCAGGGACCTCCCCTACGAGCAGTACTTC. Translation gives CSATPRDLPYEQYF. This chain connects TRBV20-1 to TRBJ2-7, with D possibly called TRBD1 or TRBD2 (5 bases each). From germline, CDR1 is DFQATT and CDR2 SNEGSKA (reference sequence). The V end was cut by 6 bases, the J end by 2 bases, with 17 bases between. The CDR3 consists of 14 residues.

In this sample, this clonotype turned up many times. The chain combines TRBV27 with TRBJ2-5; 10 bases are a match to TRBD2. The V gene's germline CDR1 is MNHEY and CDR2 SMNVEV (reference sequence). The CDR3 sequence is 15 residues long. The V segment lost 6 bases and the J segment 5 bases; nucleotides outside the gene matches: 9. In DNA form, the CDR3 reads TGTGCCAGCAGCTTAACTAGCGGGATTGGGGAGACCCAGTACTTC. Its protein product is CASSLTSGIGETQYF.